This TCR beta chain was identified during a study of shared clonotypes between healthy human individuals. For the study at large: Those who served as donors were two women and a few men between the ages of 18 and 49.

Study-level findings and limits: In having few donors, the study represented limited genetic and exposure-history diversity.

The assay ran at deep level. Repertoires were generated with immunoSEQ multiplex PCR, while TCRdb's copy carries only in-frame clones and drops some. The table shows some 2.3 million clones, with approximately 95% occurring only once. Negatively enriched CD4+ T cells were divided by CD45RA into naive and memory. Comment on this clone: The antigen is not known. This sample includes further DNA sequences coding for the same CDR3.

The germline V gene encodes CDR1 DFQATT and CDR2 SNEGSKA (reference sequence). There are 11 residues in the CDR3. V lost 6 bases, J lost 7 bases, and 10 bases lay in between. V usage is TRBV20-1 and J usage is TRBJ2-1, with a tentative D call TRBD2 (6 bases). The TCR was taken from a man between 18 and 35 years old in good health. Some clones in this sample may be carry-over from other donors' samples. The sample comprised naive CD4+ T cells from PBMCs. Specified subset: CD45RA+ positively selected. The CDR3 loop reads CSARRGNEQFF. The CDR3, as DNA: TGCAGTGCCCGCCGGGGGAATGAGCAGTTCTTC.